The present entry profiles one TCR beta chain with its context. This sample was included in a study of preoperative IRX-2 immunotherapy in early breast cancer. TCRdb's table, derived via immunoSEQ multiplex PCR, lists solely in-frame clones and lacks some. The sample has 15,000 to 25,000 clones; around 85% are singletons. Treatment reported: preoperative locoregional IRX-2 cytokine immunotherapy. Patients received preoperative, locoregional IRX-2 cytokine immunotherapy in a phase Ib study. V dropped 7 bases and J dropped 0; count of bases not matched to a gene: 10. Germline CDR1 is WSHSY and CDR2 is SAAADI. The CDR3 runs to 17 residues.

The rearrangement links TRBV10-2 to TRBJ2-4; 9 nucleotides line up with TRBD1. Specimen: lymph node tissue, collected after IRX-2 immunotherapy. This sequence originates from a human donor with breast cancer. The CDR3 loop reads CASTGTGPDQAKNIQYF. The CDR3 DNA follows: TGCGCCAGCACAGGGACAGGGCCCGATCAAGCCAAAAACATTCAGTACTTC.